Included here is one TCR beta chain sequence, with context. Assay execution took place at the deep level. The protocol was immunoSEQ multiplex PCR, while the TCRdb copy is restricted to in-frame clones and leaves out a portion. In the table there are about 960,000 clones, around three quarters of which are singletons. This entry comes from a study of shared clonotypes between healthy human individuals. CDR3 length equals 17 residues. With 3 bases clipped from V and 7 bases from J, the junction kept 18 bases outside the gene matches. Germline V lookup: CDR1 LNHNV, CDR2 YYDKDF (reference sequence). The sequenced sample was memory CD4+ T cells sorted from blood. Subset meaning: CD45RA-negative fraction. This chain uses TRBV15 with TRBJ2-7, with 7 bases aligning to TRBD2. The clonotype was recovered from a young man in good health. The CDR3 DNA reads TGTGCCACCAGCAGCCCAATTACTGGCGGGAGAGTGGGGGAGCAGTACTTC. Translating it yields CATSSPITGGRVGEQYF.